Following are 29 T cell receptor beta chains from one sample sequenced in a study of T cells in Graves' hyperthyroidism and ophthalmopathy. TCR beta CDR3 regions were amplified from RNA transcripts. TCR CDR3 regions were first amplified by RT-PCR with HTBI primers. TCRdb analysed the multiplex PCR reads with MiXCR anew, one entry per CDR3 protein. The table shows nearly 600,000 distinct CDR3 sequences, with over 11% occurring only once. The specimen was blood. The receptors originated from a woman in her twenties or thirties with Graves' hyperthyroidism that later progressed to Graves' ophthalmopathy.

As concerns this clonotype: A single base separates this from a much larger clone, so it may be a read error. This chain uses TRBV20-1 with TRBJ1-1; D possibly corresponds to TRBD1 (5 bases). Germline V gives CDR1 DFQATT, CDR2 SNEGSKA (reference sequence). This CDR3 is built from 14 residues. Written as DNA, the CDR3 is TGCAGTGCTAGAGGGGCCAGGGAGGTGACTGAAGCTTCCTTT. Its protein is CSARGAREVTEASF.

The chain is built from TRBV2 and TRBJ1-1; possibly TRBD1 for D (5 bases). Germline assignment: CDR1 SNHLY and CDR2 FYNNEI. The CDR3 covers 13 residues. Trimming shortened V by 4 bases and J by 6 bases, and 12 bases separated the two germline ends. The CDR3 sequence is CASSGEGSSEAFF. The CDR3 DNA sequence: TGTGCCAGCAGTGGGGAGGGGAGCTCTGAAGCTTTCTTT.

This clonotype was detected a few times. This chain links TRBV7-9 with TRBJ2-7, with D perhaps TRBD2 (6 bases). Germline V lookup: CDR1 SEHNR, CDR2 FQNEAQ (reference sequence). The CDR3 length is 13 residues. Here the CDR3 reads CAVGTSLVGEQYF. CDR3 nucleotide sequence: TGTGCAGTGGGCACTAGCTTAGTTGGCGAGCAGTACTTC.

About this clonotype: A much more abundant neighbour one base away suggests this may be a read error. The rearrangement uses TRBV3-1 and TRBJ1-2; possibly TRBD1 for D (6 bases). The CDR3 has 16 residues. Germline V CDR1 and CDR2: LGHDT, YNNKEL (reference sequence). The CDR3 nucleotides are TGTGCCAGCAGCCAAGGAGCGGACAGACCACCCCATGGCAACACCTTC. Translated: CASSQGADRPPHGNTF.

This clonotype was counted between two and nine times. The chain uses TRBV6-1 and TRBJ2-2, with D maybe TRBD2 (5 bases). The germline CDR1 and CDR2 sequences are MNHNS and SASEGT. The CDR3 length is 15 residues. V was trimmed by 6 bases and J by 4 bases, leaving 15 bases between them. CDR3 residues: CASSRTYGGTGELFF. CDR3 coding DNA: TGTGCCAGCAGCCGGACTTACGGCGGCACCGGGGAGCTGTTTTTT.

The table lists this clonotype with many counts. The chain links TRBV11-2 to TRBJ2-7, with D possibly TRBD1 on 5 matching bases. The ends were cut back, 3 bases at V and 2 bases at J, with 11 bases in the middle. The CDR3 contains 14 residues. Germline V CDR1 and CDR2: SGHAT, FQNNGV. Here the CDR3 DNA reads TGTGCCAGCAGCTTCCAAACAGGCCCCTACGAGCAGTACTTC. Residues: CASSFQTGPYEQYF.

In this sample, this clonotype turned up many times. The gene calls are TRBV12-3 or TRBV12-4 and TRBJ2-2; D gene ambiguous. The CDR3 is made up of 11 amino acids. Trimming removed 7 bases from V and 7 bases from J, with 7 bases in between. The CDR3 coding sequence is TGTGCCAGCACCGAGGTCGGGGAGCTGTTTTTT. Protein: CASTEVGELFF.

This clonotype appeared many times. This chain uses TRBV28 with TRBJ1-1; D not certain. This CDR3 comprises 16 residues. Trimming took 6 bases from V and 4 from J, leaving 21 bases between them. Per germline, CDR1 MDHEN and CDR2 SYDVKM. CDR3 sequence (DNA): TGTGCCAGCAGCCAAAAATCGTGGTATTGGATCACTGAAGCTTTCTTT. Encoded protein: CASSQKSWYWITEAFF.

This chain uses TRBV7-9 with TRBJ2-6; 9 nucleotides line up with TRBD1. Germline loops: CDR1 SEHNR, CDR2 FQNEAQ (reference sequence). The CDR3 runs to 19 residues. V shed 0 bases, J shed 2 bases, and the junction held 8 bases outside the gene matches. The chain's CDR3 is CASSLASGTGLAGANVLTF. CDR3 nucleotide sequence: TGTGCCAGCAGCTTAGCTTCCGGGACAGGGTTAGCTGGGGCCAACGTCCTGACTTTC.

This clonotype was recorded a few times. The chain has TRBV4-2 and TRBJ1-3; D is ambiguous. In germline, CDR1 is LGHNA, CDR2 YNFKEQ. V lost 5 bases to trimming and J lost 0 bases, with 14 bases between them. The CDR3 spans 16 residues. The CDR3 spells CASSYQRDTSGNTIYF. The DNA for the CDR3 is TGTGCCAGCAGCTATCAACGCGACACCTCTGGAAACACCATATATTTT.

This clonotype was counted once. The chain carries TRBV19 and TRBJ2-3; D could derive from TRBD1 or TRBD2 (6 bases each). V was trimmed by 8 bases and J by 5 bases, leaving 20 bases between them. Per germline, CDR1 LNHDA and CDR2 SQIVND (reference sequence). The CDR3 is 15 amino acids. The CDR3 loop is CASPFRRGKIDTQYF. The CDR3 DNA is TGTGCCAGTCCGTTCAGGAGGGGGAAGATAGATACGCAGTATTTT.

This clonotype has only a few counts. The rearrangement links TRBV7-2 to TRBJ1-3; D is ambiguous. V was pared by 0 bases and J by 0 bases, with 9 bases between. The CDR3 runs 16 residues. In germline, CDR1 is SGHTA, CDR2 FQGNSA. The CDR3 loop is CASSLASRRSGNTIYF. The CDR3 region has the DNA TGTGCCAGCAGCTTAGCGAGCCGGCGCTCTGGAAACACCATATATTTT.

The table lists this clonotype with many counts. The CDR3 loop is CASSLTTSTNEKLFF. CDR3 DNA sequence: TGTGCCAGCAGCTTAACCACATCAACTAATGAAAAACTGTTTTTT. V is TRBV7-9 and J is TRBJ1-4; D is unclear. CDR1 and CDR2 (germline): SEHNR, FQNEAQ (reference sequence). The CDR3 contains 15 residues. V dropped 2 bases and J dropped 0 bases, with 7 bases sitting between them.

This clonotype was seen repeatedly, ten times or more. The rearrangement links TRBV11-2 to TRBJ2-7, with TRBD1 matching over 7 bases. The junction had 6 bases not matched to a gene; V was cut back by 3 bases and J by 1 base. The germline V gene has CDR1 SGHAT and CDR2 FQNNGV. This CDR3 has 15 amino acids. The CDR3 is CASSFRTGSSYEQYF. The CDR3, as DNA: TGTGCCAGCAGCTTTCGGACAGGATCTTCCTACGAGCAGTACTTC.

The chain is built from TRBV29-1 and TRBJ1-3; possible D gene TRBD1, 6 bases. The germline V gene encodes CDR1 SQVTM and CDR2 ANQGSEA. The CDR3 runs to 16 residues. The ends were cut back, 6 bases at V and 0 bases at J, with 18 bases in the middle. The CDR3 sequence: CSVALIWDTSGNTIYF. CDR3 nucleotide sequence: TGCAGCGTAGCCCTAATATGGGACACCTCTGGAAACACCATATATTTT.

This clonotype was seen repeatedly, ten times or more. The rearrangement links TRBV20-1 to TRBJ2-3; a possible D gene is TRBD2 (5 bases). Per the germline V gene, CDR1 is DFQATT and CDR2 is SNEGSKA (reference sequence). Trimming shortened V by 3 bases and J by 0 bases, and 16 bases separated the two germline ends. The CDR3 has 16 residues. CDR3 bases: TGCAGTGCTAGTCCGTTAGCGCAGTATAGCACAGATACGCAGTATTTT. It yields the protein CSASPLAQYSTDTQYF.

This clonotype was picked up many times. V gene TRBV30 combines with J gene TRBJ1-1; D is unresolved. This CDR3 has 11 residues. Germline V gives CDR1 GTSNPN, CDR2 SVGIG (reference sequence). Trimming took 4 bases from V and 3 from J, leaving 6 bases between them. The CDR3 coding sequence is TGTGCCTGGACGGAGGACACTGAAGCTTTCTTT. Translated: CAWTEDTEAFF.

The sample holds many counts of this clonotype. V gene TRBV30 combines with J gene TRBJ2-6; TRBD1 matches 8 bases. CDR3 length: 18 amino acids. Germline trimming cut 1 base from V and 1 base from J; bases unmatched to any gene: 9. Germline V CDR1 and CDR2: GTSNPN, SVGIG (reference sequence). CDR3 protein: CAWSERAGGASGANVLTF. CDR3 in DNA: TGTGCCTGGAGTGAGAGAGCAGGGGGCGCGTCTGGGGCCAACGTCCTGACTTTC.

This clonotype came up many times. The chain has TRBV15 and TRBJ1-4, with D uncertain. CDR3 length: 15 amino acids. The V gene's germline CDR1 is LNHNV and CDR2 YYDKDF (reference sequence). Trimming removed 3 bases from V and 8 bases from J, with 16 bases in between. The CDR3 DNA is TGTGCCACCAGCAGGTTTCCAGATCCAGGCGAAAAACTGTTTTTT. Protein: CATSRFPDPGEKLFF.

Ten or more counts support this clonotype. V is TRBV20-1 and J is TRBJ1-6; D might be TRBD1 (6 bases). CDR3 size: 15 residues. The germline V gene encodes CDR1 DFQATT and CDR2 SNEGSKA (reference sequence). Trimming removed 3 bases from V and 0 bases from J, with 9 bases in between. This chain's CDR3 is CSASDRSSYNSPLHF. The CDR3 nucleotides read TGCAGTGCTAGCGACAGGAGCTCCTATAATTCACCCCTCCACTTT.

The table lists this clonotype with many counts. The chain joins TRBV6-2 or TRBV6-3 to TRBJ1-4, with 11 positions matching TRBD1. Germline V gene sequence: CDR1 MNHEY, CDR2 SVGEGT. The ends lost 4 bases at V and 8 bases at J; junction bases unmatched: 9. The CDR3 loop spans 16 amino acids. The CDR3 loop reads CASSSSPGQGDEKLFF. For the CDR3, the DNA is TGTGCCAGCAGTTCCTCACCGGGACAGGGGGACGAAAAACTGTTTTTT.

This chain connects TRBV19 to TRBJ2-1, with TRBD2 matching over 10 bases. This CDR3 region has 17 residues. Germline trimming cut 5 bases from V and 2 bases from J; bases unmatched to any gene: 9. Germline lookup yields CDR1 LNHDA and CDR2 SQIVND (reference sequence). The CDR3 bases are TGTGCCAGTAGTTCTAAGGGACTAGCGAGGCCCTACAATGAGCAGTTCTTC. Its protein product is CASSSKGLARPYNEQFF.

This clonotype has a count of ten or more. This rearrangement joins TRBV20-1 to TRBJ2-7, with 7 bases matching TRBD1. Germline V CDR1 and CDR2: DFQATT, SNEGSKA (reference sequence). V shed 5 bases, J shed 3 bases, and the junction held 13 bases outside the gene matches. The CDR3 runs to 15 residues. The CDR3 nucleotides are TGCAGTGCTCCCATAATTACGACAGGGAACTACGAGCAGTACTTC. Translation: CSAPIITTGNYEQYF.

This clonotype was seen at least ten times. The CDR3 coding sequence is TGCGCCAGCAAGTCGAGTCTCTCACTCTCTGGGGCCAACGTCCTGACTTTC. Protein product: CASKSSLSLSGANVLTF. V usage is TRBV5-1 and J usage is TRBJ2-6, with D uncertain. CDR1 SGHRS and CDR2 YFSETQ come from the germline V gene. The CDR3 extends over 17 amino acids. The V end was cut by 6 bases, the J end by 0 bases, with 16 bases between.

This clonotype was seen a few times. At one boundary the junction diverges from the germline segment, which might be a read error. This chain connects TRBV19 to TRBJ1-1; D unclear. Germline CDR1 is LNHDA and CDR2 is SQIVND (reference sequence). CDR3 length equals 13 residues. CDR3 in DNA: TGTGCCAATAGTATAAGTCTTGACACTGAAGCTTTCTTT. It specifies CANSISLDTEAFF.

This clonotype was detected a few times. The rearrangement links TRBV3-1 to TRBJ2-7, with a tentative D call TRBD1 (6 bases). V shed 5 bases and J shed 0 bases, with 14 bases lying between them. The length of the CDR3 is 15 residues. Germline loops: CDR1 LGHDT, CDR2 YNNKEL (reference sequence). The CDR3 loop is CASSRRDIASYEQYF. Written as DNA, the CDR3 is TGTGCCAGCAGCAGACGGGACATTGCCTCCTACGAGCAGTACTTC.

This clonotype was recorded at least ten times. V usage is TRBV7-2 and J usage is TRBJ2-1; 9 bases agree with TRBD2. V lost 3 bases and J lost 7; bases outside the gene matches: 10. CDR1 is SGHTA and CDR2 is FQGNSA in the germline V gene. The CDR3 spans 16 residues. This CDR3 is CASSFRLAETGNEQFF. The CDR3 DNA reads TGTGCCAGCAGCTTCCGACTAGCGGAGACGGGGAATGAGCAGTTCTTC.

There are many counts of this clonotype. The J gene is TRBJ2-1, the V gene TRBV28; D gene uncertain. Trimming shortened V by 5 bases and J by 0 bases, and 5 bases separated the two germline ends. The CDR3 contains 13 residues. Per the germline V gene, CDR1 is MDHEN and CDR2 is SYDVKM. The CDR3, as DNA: TGTGCCAGCAGTATGAGCTCCTACAATGAGCAGTTCTTC. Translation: CASSMSSYNEQFF.

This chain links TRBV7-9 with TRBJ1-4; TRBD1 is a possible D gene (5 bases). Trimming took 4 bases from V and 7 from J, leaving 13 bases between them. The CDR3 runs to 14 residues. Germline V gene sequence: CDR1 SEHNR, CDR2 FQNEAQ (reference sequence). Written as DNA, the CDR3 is TGTGCCAGCAGCTCCTCCTTGAGGGGTGAAAAACTGTTTTTT. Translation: CASSSSLRGEKLFF.